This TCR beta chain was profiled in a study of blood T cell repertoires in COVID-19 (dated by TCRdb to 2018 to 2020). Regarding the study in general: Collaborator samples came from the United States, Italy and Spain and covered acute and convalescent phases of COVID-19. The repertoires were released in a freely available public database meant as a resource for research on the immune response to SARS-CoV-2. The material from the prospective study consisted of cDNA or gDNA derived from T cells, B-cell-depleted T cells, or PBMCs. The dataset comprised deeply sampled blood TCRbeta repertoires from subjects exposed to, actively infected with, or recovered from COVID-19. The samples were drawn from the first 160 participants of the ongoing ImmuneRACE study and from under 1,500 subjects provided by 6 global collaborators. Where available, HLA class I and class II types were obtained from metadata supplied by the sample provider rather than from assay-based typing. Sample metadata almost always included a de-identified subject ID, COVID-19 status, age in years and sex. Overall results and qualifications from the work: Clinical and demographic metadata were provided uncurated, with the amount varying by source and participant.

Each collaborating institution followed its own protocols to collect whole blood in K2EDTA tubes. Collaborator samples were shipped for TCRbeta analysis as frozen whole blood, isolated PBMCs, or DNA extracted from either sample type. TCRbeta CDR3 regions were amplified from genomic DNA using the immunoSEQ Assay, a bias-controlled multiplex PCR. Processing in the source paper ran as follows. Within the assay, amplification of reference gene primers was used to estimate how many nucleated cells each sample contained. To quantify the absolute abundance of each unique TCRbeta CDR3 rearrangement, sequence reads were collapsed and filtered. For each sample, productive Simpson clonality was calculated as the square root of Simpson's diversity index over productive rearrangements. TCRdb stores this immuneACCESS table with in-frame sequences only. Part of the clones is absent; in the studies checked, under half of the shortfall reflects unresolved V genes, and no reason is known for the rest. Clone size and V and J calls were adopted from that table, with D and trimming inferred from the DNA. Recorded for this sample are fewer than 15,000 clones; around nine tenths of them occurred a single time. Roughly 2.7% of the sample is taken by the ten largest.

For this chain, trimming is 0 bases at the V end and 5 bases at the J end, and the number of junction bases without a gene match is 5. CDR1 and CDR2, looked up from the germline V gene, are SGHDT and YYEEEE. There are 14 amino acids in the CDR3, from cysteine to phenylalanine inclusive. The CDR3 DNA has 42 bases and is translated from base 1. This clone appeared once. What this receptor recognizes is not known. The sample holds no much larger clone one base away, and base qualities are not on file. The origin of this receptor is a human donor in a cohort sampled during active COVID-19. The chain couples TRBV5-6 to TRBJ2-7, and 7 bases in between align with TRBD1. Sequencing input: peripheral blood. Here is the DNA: TGTGCCAGCAGCTTGGTAGAGGGGGCTCACGAGCAGTACTTC. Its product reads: CASSLVEGAHEQYF.